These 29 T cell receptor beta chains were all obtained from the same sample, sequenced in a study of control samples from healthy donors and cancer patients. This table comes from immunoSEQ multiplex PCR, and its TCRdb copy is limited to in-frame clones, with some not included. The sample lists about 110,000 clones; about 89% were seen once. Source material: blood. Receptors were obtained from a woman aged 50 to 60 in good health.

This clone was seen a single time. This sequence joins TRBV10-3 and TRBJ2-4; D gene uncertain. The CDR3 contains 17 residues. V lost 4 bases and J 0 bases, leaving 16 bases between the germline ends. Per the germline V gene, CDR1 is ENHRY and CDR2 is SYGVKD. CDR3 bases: TGTGCCATCAGTGTTTTCGCCAGGACGACAGCCAAAAACATTCAGTACTTC. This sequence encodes CAISVFARTTAKNIQYF.

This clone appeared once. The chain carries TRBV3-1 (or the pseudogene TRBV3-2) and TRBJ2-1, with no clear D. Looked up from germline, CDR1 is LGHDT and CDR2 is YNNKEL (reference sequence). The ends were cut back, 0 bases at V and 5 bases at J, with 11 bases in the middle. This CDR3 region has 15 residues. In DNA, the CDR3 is TGTGCCAGCAGCCAAGATCTCAAGGCAAACAATGAGCAGTTCTTC. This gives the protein CASSQDLKANNEQFF.

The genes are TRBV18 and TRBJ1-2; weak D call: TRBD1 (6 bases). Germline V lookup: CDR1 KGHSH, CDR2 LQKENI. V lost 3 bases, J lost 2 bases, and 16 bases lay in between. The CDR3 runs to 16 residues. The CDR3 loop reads CASSPTNDQGNYGYTF. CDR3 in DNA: TGTGCCAGCTCACCGACGAACGACCAGGGGAACTATGGCTACACCTTC. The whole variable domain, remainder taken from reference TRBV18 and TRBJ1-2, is NAGVMQNPRHLVRRRGQEARLRCSPMKGHSHVYWYRQLPEEGLKFMVYLQKENIIDESGMPKERFSAEFPKEGPSILRIQQVVRGDSAAYFCASSPTNDQGNYGYTFGSGTRLTVV.

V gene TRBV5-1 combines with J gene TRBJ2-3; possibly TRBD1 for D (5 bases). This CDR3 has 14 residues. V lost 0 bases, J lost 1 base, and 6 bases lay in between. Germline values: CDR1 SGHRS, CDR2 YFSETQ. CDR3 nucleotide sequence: TGCGCCAGCAGCTTGGGGGGCGGCACAGATACGCAGTATTTT. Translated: CASSLGGGTDTQYF.

CDR3 bases: TGTGCCAGCAGCCGAAACCACGTGACAGGGAAGGGCGGCTACACCTTC. It yields the protein CASSRNHVTGKGGYTF. V usage is TRBV3-1 (or the pseudogene TRBV3-2) and J usage is TRBJ1-2, with 7 bases aligning to TRBD1. The CDR3 spans 16 residues. Germline CDR1 and CDR2: LGHDT and YNNKEL (reference sequence). V gave up 4 bases and J gave up 8 bases; unmatched junction bases: 16.

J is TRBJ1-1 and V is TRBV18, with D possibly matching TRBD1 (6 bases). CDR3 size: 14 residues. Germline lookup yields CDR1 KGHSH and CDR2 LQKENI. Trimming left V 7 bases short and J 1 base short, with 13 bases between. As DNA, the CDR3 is TGTGCCAGCTTATCACAGGGTGGGAACACTGAAGCTTTCTTT. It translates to CASLSQGGNTEAFF.

DNA of the CDR3: TGTGCCAGTAGTACTCCTCGACAGGGCATTAACTATGGCTACACCTTC. Amino acid sequence: CASSTPRQGINYGYTF. The chain joins TRBV19 to TRBJ1-2; 7 bases are shared with TRBD1. With 4 bases clipped from V and 1 base from J, the junction kept 9 bases outside the gene matches. Germline V gene data show CDR1 as LNHDA and CDR2 as SQIVND (reference sequence). The CDR3 is 16 amino acids.

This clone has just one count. CDR3 DNA: TGTGCCAGCAGCAAAAGCCCCGGGGGGATGGTAGAGACCCAGTACTTC. Protein: CASSKSPGGMVETQYF. V gene TRBV11-1 combines with J gene TRBJ2-5; 7 bases line up with TRBD2. Germline-derived CDR1 and CDR2 are SGHAT and FQDESV (reference sequence). The CDR3 covers 16 residues. The V and J ends lost 5 bases and 4 bases, in that order; junction bases with no gene match: 13.

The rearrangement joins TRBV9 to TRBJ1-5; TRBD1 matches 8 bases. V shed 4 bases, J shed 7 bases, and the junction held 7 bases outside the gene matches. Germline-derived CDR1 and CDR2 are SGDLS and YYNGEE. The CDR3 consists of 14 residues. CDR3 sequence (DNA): TGTGCCAGCAGCCCGGGACAGGTTAAGCAGCCCCAGCATTTT. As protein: CASSPGQVKQPQHF.

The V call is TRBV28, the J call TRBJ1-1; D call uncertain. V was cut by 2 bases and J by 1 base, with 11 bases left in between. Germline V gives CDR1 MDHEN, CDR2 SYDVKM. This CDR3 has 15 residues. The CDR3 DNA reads TGTGCCAGCAGTTTACCTGGCCTTACGAACACTGAAGCTTTCTTT. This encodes CASSLPGLTNTEAFF.

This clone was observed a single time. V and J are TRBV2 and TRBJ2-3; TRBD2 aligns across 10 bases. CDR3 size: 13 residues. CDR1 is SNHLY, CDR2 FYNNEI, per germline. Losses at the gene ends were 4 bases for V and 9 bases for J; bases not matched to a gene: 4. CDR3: CASSGPSGGTQYF. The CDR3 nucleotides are TGTGCCAGCAGTGGGCCTAGCGGGGGAACGCAGTATTTT.

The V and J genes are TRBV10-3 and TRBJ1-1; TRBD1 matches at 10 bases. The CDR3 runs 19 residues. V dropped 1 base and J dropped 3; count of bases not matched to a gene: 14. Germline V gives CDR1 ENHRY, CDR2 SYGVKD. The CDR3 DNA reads TGTGCCATCAGTGAGTACCTGACAGGGGGCTTACTTTTGGACACTGAAGCTTTCTTT. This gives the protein CAISEYLTGGLLLDTEAFF.

The CDR3 is CATSDRSFGGETDTQYF. Written as DNA, the CDR3 is TGTGCCACCAGTGATCGATCCTTCGGGGGAGAGACAGATACGCAGTATTTT. The chain carries TRBV24-1 and TRBJ2-3; a possible D gene is TRBD2 (6 bases). Trimming shortened V by 3 bases and J by 3 bases, and 18 bases separated the two germline ends. The length of the CDR3 is 17 residues. Germline-derived CDR1 and CDR2 are KGHDR and SFDVKD.

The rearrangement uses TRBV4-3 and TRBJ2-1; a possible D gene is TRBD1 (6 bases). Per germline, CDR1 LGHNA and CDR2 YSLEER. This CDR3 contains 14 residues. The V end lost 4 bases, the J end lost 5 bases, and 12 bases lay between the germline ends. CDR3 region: CASSLQGTNNEQFF. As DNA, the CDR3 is TGCGCCAGCAGCCTACAGGGTACAAACAATGAGCAGTTCTTC.

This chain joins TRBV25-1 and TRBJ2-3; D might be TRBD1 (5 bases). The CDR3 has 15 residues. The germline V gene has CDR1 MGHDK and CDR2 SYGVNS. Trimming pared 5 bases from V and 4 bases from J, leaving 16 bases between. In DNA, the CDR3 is TGTGCCAGCAGTCAGGTACAGGTCGGCTCAGATACGCAGTATTTT. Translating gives CASSQVQVGSDTQYF.

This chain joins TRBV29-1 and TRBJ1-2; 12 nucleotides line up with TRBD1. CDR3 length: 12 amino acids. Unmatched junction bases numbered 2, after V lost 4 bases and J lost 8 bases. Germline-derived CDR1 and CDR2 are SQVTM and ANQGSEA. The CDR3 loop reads CSVGDRGQGYTF. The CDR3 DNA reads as TGCAGCGTTGGGGACAGGGGGCAAGGCTACACCTTC.

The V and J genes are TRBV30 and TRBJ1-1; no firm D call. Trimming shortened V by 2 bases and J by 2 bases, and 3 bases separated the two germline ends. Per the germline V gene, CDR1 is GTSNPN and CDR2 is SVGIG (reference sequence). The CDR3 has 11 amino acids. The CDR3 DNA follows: TGTGCCTGGAGTAGAAACACTGAAGCTTTCTTT. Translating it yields CAWSRNTEAFF.

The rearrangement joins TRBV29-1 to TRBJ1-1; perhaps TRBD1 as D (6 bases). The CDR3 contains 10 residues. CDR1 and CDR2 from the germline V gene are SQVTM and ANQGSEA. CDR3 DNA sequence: TGCAGGTGGGGGCATCCTGAAGCTTTCTTT. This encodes CRWGHPEAFF.

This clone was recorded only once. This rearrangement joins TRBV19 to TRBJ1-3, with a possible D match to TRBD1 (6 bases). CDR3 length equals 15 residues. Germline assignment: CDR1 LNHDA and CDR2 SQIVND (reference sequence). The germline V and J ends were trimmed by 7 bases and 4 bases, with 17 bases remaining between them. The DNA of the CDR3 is TGTGCCAGTAAAGGGGCGGACAGCCCAGGAAACACCATATATTTT. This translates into CASKGADSPGNTIYF.

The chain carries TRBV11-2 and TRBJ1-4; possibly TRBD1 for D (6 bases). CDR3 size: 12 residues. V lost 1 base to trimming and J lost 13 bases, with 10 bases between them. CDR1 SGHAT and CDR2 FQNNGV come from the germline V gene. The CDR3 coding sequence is TGTGCCAGCAGCTTAGGGGGGCGCGGACTGTTTTTT. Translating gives CASSLGGRGLFF.

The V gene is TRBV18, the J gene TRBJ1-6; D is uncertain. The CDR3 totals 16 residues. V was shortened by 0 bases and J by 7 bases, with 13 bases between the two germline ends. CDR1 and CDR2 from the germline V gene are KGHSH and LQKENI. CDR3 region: CASSPPVAGPNSPLHF. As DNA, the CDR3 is TGTGCCAGCTCACCACCCGTTGCAGGTCCAAATTCACCCCTCCACTTT.

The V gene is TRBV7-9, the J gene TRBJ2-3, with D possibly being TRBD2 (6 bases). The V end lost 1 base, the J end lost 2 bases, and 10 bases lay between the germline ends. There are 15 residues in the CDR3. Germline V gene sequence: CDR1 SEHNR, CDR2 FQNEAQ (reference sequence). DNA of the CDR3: TGTGCCAGCAGCTTAGACCGGGGGACCACAGATACGCAGTATTTT. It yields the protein CASSLDRGTTDTQYF.

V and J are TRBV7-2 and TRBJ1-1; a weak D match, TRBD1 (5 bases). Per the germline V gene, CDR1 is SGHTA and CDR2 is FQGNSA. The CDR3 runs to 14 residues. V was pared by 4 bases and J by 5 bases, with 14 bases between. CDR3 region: CASSWGGGFTEAFF. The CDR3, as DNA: TGTGCCAGCAGCTGGGGGGGTGGGTTTACTGAAGCTTTCTTT.

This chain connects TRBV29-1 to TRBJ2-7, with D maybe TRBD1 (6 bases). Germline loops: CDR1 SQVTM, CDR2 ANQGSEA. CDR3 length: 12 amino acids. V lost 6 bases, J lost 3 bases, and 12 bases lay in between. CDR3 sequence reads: CSVRDNRYEQYF. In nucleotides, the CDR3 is TGCAGCGTCCGGGACAACCGCTACGAGCAGTACTTC.

The CDR3 protein is CASSQDPRSGEQYV. The DNA of the CDR3 is TGCGCCAGCAGCCAAGATCCCCGCTCGGGGGAGCAGTACGTC. V and J are TRBV4-1 and TRBJ2-7, with a tentative D call TRBD2 (5 bases). V was pared by 0 bases and J by 7 bases, with 13 bases between. Germline V gene data show CDR1 as MGHRA and CDR2 as YSYEKL. The CDR3 is made up of 14 amino acids.

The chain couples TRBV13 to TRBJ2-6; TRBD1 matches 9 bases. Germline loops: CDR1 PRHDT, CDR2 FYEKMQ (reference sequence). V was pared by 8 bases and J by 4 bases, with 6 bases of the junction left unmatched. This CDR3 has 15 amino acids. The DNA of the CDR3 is TGTGCCAGCGAGACAGGGGGTCCCGGGGCCAACGTCCTGACTTTC. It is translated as CASETGGPGANVLTF.

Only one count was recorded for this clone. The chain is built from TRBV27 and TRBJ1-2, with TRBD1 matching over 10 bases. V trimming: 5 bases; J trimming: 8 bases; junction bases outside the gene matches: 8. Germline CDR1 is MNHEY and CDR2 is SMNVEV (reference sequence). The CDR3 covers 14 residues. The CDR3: CASSVRQGARGYTF. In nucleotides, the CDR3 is TGTGCCAGCAGTGTACGACAGGGGGCGAGGGGCTACACCTTC.

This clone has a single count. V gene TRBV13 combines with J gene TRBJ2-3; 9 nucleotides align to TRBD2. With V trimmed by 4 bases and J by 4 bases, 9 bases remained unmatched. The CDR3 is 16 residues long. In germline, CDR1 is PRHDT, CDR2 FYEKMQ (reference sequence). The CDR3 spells CASSSYSGGGPDTQYF. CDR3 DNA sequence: TGTGCCAGCAGCTCCTATAGCGGGGGAGGGCCAGATACGCAGTATTTT.

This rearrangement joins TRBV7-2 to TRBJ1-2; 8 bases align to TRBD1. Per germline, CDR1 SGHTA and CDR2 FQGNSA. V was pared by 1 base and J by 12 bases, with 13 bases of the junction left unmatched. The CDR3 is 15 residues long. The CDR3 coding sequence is TGTGCCAGCAGCTTAGACTTGGCAGGGGGCCCTGGGGACACCTTC. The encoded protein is CASSLDLAGGPGDTF. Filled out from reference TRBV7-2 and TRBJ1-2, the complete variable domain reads GAGVSQSPSNKVTEKGKDVELRCDPISGHTALYWYRQSLGQGLEFLIYFQGNSAPDKSGLPSDRFSAERTGGSVSTLTIQRTQQEDSAVYLCASSLDLAGGPGDTFGSGTRLTVV.